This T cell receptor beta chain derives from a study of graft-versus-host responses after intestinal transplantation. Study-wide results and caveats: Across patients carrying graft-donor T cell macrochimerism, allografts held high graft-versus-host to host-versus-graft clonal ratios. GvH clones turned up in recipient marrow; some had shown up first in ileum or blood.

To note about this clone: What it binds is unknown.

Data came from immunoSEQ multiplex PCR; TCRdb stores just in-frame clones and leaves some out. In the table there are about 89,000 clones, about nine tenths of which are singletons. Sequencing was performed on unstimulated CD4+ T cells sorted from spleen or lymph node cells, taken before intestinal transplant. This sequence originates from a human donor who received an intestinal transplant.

CDR3 nucleotide sequence: TGTGCCAGCAGCTCCGTACCGGGACAGGGGAGGAACGAGCAGTACTTC. Translation gives CASSSVPGQGRNEQYF. This chain connects TRBV7-9 to TRBJ2-7; the match to TRBD1 covers 10 bases. Trimming at V came to 4 bases and at J to 5 bases, leaving 11 bases not matched to a gene. The CDR3 loop spans 16 amino acids. Germline V lookup: CDR1 SEHNR, CDR2 FQNEAQ (reference sequence).